The 10 T cell receptor beta chains below all came from one sample that was sequenced in a study of blood T cell repertoires in COVID-19. Only in-frame clones appear in the TCRdb table, and some are missing; sequencing was by immunoSEQ multiplex PCR. Of around 280,000 clones listed, 86% are singletons. Material: peripheral blood. The receptors originated from a woman in her twenties or thirties who had recovered from COVID-19.

The chain uses TRBV27 and TRBJ2-3, with 12 nucleotides matching TRBD2. Germline lookup yields CDR1 MNHEY and CDR2 SMNVEV (reference sequence). CDR3 length: 16 amino acids. V shed 8 bases, J shed 1 base, and the junction held 7 bases outside the gene matches. The CDR3 coding sequence is TGTGCCAGCGGCCGACTAGCGGGAGTTGGCACAGATACGCAGTATTTT. Translating gives CASGRLAGVGTDTQYF.

In its sample, this clone was seen a few times. The chain employs TRBV5-4 and TRBJ1-2; tentative D call: TRBD1 (5 bases). Germline CDR1 SGHNT, CDR2 YYREEE (reference sequence). The CDR3 runs to 13 residues. Trimming stripped 6 bases from V and 8 bases from J, with 17 bases between. CDR3 sequence: CASNLFQGEGYTF. CDR3 in DNA: TGTGCCAGCAACCTGTTCCAGGGTGAAGGCTACACCTTC.

The chain has TRBV6-1 and TRBJ1-2; D not certain. The germline V and J ends were trimmed by 3 bases and 4 bases, with 9 bases remaining between them. CDR3 length: 13 amino acids. CDR1 is MNHNS and CDR2 is SASEGT in the germline V gene. This chain's CDR3 is CASSDWEGYGYTF. The CDR3 DNA reads as TGTGCCAGCAGTGATTGGGAGGGCTATGGCTACACCTTC.

The chain has TRBV29-1 and TRBJ2-5; 10 positions match TRBD1. The CDR3 is 13 amino acids. CDR1 is SQVTM and CDR2 is ANQGSEA in the germline V gene. V lost 6 bases and J lost 14; bases outside the gene matches: 15. CDR3 sequence: CSVGFGLGQGSYF. The CDR3 region has the DNA TGCAGCGTAGGTTTTGGGTTGGGACAGGGGAGTTACTTC.

This chain joins TRBV27 and TRBJ2-1, with unresolved D. V was trimmed by 6 bases and J by 3 bases, leaving 6 bases between them. CDR3 length: 12 residues. CDR1 and CDR2 from the germline V gene are MNHEY and SMNVEV (reference sequence). The CDR3 loop is CASRENYNEQFF. The CDR3 DNA is TGTGCCAGCAGGGAGAACTACAATGAGCAGTTCTTC.

This rearrangement joins TRBV29-1 to TRBJ2-7, with TRBD1 as a possible D gene (6 bases). CDR1 and CDR2 from the germline V gene are SQVTM and ANQGSEA. CDR3 length: 13 residues. Between the trimmed V and J ends, which lost 4 bases and 2 bases, there was a span of 12 bases. The CDR3 region is CSVVLGAPYEQYF. In nucleotides, the CDR3 is TGCAGCGTTGTTTTGGGGGCGCCCTACGAGCAGTACTTC.

Here the CDR3 DNA reads TGTGCCAGCAGCCAAGCCCAGAGCGCTGAAGCTTTCTTT. Residues: CASSQAQSAEAFF. The chain couples TRBV3-1 (or the pseudogene TRBV3-2) to TRBJ1-1; D is unclear. The CDR3 totals 13 residues. V dropped 1 base and J dropped 6 bases, with 9 bases sitting between them. Per germline, CDR1 LGHDT and CDR2 YNNKEL (reference sequence).

The chain is built from TRBV19 and TRBJ2-5; TRBD2 is a possible D gene (6 bases). CDR1 is LNHDA and CDR2 is SQIVND in the germline V gene (reference sequence). V gave up 5 bases and J gave up 1 base, with 11 bases separating them. This CDR3 has 14 residues. The CDR3 here is CASSDGLIQETQYF. CDR3 sequence (DNA): TGTGCCAGTAGTGACGGACTAATCCAAGAGACCCAGTACTTC. The full variable domain, its missing parts supplied by reference TRBV19 and TRBJ2-5, is DGGITQSPKYLFRKEGQNVTLSCEQNLNHDAMYWYRQDPGQGLRLIYYSQIVNDFQKGDIAEGYSVSREKKESFPLTVTSAQKNPTAFYLCASSDGLIQETQYFGPGTRLLVL.

This chain uses TRBV7-2 with TRBJ2-3, with D hard to call. Between the trimmed V and J ends, which lost 5 bases and 4 bases, there was a span of 13 bases. The germline V gene encodes CDR1 SGHTA and CDR2 FQGNSA. The CDR3 spans 14 residues. CDR3 DNA sequence: TGTGCCAGCAGCGCCGGGTCCCCAGCAGATACGCAGTATTTT. It codes for CASSAGSPADTQYF.

The chain links TRBV5-6 to TRBJ1-1; D is ambiguous. Per germline, CDR1 SGHDT and CDR2 YYEEEE. The CDR3 totals 14 residues. V lost 6 bases and J lost 4, with 16 bases in between. The CDR3 sequence: CASNPGLQFTEAFF. CDR3 nucleotides: TGTGCCAGCAACCCGGGATTACAGTTCACTGAAGCTTTCTTT.